These 15 T cell receptor beta chains were sequenced from one sample in a study of cytomegalovirus exposure and HLA in healthy donors. The PCR employed 60 Vbeta primers together with 13 Jbeta primers. The table came from immunoSEQ multiplex PCR; TCRdb's copy has only in-frame clones and leaves some out. This table holds around 160,000 clones, around 81% found once. The source material was PBMCs. The receptors come from a woman in her thirties or forties in good health and CMV-seronegative.

This sequence joins TRBV19 and TRBJ1-2; 9 bases line up with TRBD1. Germline V gene lookup returns CDR1 LNHDA and CDR2 SQIVND (reference sequence). CDR3 size: 14 residues. J was trimmed by 8 bases and V by 11 bases; bases with no gene match: 15. CDR3 DNA: TGTGCCTCAAATATGGGGACAGGGACCATCGGCTACACCTTC. Translation: CASNMGTGTIGYTF.

This clone was found a few times. Other DNA sequences within the sample encode an identical CDR3. The V call is TRBV6-5, the J call TRBJ2-2, with D possibly matching TRBD1 (5 bases). This CDR3 spans 13 amino acids. The ends were cut back, 0 bases at V and 6 bases at J, with 5 bases in the middle. Germline loops: CDR1 MNHEY, CDR2 SVGAGI. CDR3 bases: TGTGCCAGCAGTTACTCGACAGCCGGGGAGCTGTTTTTT. This gives the protein CASSYSTAGELFF.

The chain couples TRBV27 to TRBJ2-7; possibly TRBD2 for D (5 bases). Germline V lookup: CDR1 MNHEY, CDR2 SMNVEV (reference sequence). The CDR3 runs to 11 residues. With 8 bases removed from V and 7 bases from J, the gap between germline ends came to 12 bases. The CDR3 region has the DNA TGTGCCAGCCGGGGTGGTAGAGAGCAGTACTTC. Translation gives CASRGGREQYF.

This chain joins TRBV30 and TRBJ1-1, with D perhaps matching TRBD1 (6 bases). Trimming left V 6 bases short and J 4 bases short, with 21 bases between. CDR3 length equals 15 residues. Germline V lookup: CDR1 GTSNPN, CDR2 SVGIG (reference sequence). The DNA of the CDR3 is TGTGCCTGTTCCACAGGGAGCCCGGCGGTCACTGAAGCTTTCTTT. It specifies CACSTGSPAVTEAFF.

The chain links TRBV27 to TRBJ2-1; 15 nucleotides line up with TRBD2. There are 19 residues in the CDR3. V lost 3 bases to trimming and J lost 6 bases; unmatched junction nucleotides: 12. Germline V CDR1 and CDR2: MNHEY, SMNVEV (reference sequence). CDR3 DNA: TGTGCCAGCAGTTTTTTCCCGGGACTAGCGGGAGGACTCTCCAATGAGCAGTTCTTC. The encoded protein is CASSFFPGLAGGLSNEQFF.

Remarks on this clone: The same CDR3 is also encoded by other DNA sequences in this sample. The gene calls are TRBV5-1 and TRBJ1-1; tentative D call: TRBD1 (6 bases). Germline assignment: CDR1 SGHRS and CDR2 YFSETQ. CDR3 length: 14 amino acids. Trimming removed 4 bases from V and 1 base from J, with 11 bases in between. The CDR3 DNA sequence: TGCGCCAGCAGCCCCCAGACAGGGAACACTGAAGCTTTCTTT. It codes for CASSPQTGNTEAFF. The full variable domain, its missing parts supplied by reference TRBV5-1 and TRBJ1-1, is KAGVTQTPRYLIKTRGQQVTLSCSPISGHRSVSWYQQTPGQGLQFLFEYFSETQRNKGNFPGRFSGRQFSNSRSEMNVSTLELGDSALYLCASSPQTGNTEAFFGQGTRLTVV.

The chain couples TRBV27 to TRBJ2-5; TRBD1 matches 12 bases. J was trimmed by 5 bases and V by 4 bases; bases with no gene match: 2. The CDR3 contains 14 residues. Germline-derived CDR1 and CDR2 are MNHEY and SMNVEV (reference sequence). The CDR3 here is CASSSGQGAETQYF. The CDR3 coding sequence is TGTGCCAGCAGTTCGGGACAGGGGGCGGAGACCCAGTACTTC.

The chain joins TRBV5-1 to TRBJ1-1, with D tentatively TRBD1 (6 bases). The CDR3 is made up of 13 amino acids. The V gene lost 6 bases and the J gene lost 5 bases, with 14 bases spanning the gap. Germline loops: CDR1 SGHRS, CDR2 YFSETQ. CDR3: CASNGGHDTEAFF. In DNA, the CDR3 is TGCGCCAGCAACGGGGGGCATGATACTGAAGCTTTCTTT.

The chain has TRBV9 and TRBJ1-6, with a possible D match to TRBD1 (6 bases). CDR1 and CDR2 (germline): SGDLS, YYNGEE. Trimming removed 4 bases from V and 6 bases from J, with 20 bases in between. CDR3 length: 17 amino acids. CDR3 in amino acids: CASSFRGGDTRNSPLHF. In DNA form, the CDR3 reads TGTGCCAGCAGCTTCCGCGGGGGGGACACACGTAATTCACCCCTCCACTTT.

This sequence joins TRBV29-1 and TRBJ1-2; D is ambiguous. CDR1 and CDR2 (germline): SQVTM, ANQGSEA. V lost 1 base and J lost 0, with 6 bases in between. The CDR3 is 13 amino acids. The DNA for the CDR3 is TGCAGCGTTGAAGTGCTAGCTAACTATGGCTACACCTTC. This codes for CSVEVLANYGYTF.

The chain is built from TRBV10-3 and TRBJ1-5; 10 bases line up with TRBD1. Germline V gene data show CDR1 as ENHRY and CDR2 as SYGVKD. V was clipped by 5 bases and J by 6 bases; unmatched bases: 4. CDR3 length equals 14 residues. CDR3 bases: TGTGCCATCAGTAGGGGACAGGGGCTTCAGCCCCAGCATTTT. It encodes CAISRGQGLQPQHF.

V and J are TRBV28 and TRBJ2-2; TRBD2 might be the D (5 bases). Per germline, CDR1 MDHEN and CDR2 SYDVKM. V was trimmed by 8 bases and J by 2 bases, leaving 15 bases between them. CDR3 length: 15 residues. As DNA, the CDR3 is TGTGCCAGCGTCCCAGCGGCACTTAACACCGGGGAGCTGTTTTTT. Protein: CASVPAALNTGELFF.

The chain links TRBV7-8 to TRBJ2-2, with 7 bases identical to TRBD2. Germline V gene sequence: CDR1 SGHVS, CDR2 FQNEAQ. V lost 1 base and J lost 4; bases outside the gene matches: 6. CDR3 size: 16 residues. CDR3 in amino acids: CASSLVLPGGTGELFF. The CDR3 DNA sequence: TGTGCCAGCAGCTTAGTTCTACCGGGGGGCACCGGGGAGCTGTTTTTT. Full variable domain (rest looked up from reference TRBV7-8 and TRBJ2-2): GAGVSQSPRYKVAKRGQDVALRCDPISGHVSLFWYQQALGQGPEFLTYFQNEAQLDKSGLPSDRFFAERPEGSVSTLKIQRTQQEDSAVYLCASSLVLPGGTGELFFGEGSRLTVL.

V and J are TRBV27 and TRBJ2-2, with D possibly matching TRBD2 (6 bases). The CDR3 consists of 15 residues. Germline-derived CDR1 and CDR2 are MNHEY and SMNVEV (reference sequence). With 1 base removed from V and 4 bases from J, the gap between germline ends came to 10 bases. The CDR3 DNA reads TGTGCCAGCAGTTTATATGGGGGGTCCACCGGGGAGCTGTTTTTT. This encodes CASSLYGGSTGELFF.

This sequence joins TRBV5-4 and TRBJ2-5; D unresolved. The CDR3 runs 14 residues. V shed 1 base and J shed 4 bases, with 11 bases lying between them. Germline V lookup: CDR1 SGHNT, CDR2 YYREEE (reference sequence). The CDR3 sequence is CASSLPVPGETQYF. The CDR3 region has the DNA TGTGCCAGCAGCTTGCCCGTCCCGGGAGAGACCCAGTACTTC.